A selection of T cell receptor beta chains follows, all from one sample in a study of T cell repertoires in cytomegalovirus infection. MiXCR, run by TCRdb on the reads, gives a single entry per CDR3 protein. This table has about 740,000 distinct CDR3 sequences, 35% appearing once. Specimen: PBMCs. Receptor source: a human donor in good health (CMV status not recorded). Some clones in this sample may be carry-over from other donors' samples. Each CDR3 is given with its conserved first and last residue. Each record gives: J gene, clone size, V gene, D gene, CDR3 DNA, CDR3 protein. A D gene is named only where the DNA matches it firmly. A clone size is listed for some rows: how often the clone was seen (once, few, many), or a class if it is expanded.

>TRBJ1-1|NA|TRBV6-6|TRBD1
TGTGCCCGCAGTAACCCCTTCGGACAGGGGGTAACTGAAGCTTTCTTT
CARSNPFGQGVTEAFF
>TRBJ2-3|NA|TRBV6-1|TRBD2
TGTGCCAGCAGCAAGACTAGCTTCACAGATACGCAGTATTTT
CASSKTSFTDTQYF
>TRBJ2-2|NA|TRBV5-6|NA
TGTGCCAGCAGCTTAATTCACAACACCGGGGAGCTGTTTTTT
CASSLIHNTGELFF
>TRBJ2-1|NA|TRBV6-5|TRBD2
TGTGCCAGAAGGTGGACTAGCGGGAGGGATTTATACAATGAGCAGTTCTTC
CARRWTSGRDLYNEQFF
>TRBJ1-1|NA|TRBV10-3|TRBD1
TGTGCCATCAGTGAAAGGACAGGGGAGTATGAAGCTTTCTTT
CAISERTGEYEAFF
>TRBJ2-7|NA|TRBV20-1|NA
TGCAGTGCTAGAGATAGGCAGGCCCCCTACGAGCAGTACTTC
CSARDRQAPYEQYF
>TRBJ2-7|NA|TRBV28|NA
TGTGCCACCAAGCCCTATAGAGGTCCCTACGAGCAGTACTTC
CATKPYRGPYEQYF
>TRBJ1-1|NA|TRBV28|NA
TGTGCCAGCAGTACCTGGGGGCATACCCACCTGCACACTGAAGCTTTCTTT
CASSTWGHTHLHTEAFF
>TRBJ1-2|few|TRBV7-9|TRBD1
TGTGCCAGCAGCCCGACAGGGGCCCTCGGAGCTAACTATGGCTACACCTTC
CASSPTGALGANYGYTF
>TRBJ1-5|NA|TRBV7-8|NA
TGTGCCAGCAGCTTAGGTCCCCAGGGTGTAGCGCTGCAGCCCCAGCATTTT
CASSLGPQGVALQPQHF
>TRBJ1-6|NA|TRBV7-2|NA
TGTGCCAGCAGCTTAGTGTGGGGAAGCTCCTATAATTCACCCCTCCACTTT
CASSLVWGSSYNSPLHF
>TRBJ2-3|few|TRBV6-1|NA
TGTGCCAGCAGTAAAGGACGGAGGAGGGGCACAGATACGCAGTATTTT
CASSKGRRRGTDTQYF
>TRBJ2-3|NA|TRBV6-5|NA
TGTGCCAGCAGTTACGGGGGCAGGGCGGGGGATACGCAGTATTTT
CASSYGGRAGDTQYF
>TRBJ1-6|NA|TRBV27|NA
TGTGCCAGCAGAATAGGACTCACGGGTTCACCCCTCCACTTT
CASRIGLTGSPLHF
>TRBJ2-2|few|TRBV7-2|NA
TGTGCCAGCAGCACCCAGTGGCAGACCGGGGAGCTGTTTTTT
CASSTQWQTGELFF
>TRBJ2-1|NA|TRBV20-1|TRBD2
TGCAGTGCTAAGCGACTAGCGGTAAACAATGAGCAGTTCTTC
CSAKRLAVNNEQFF
>TRBJ2-1|NA|TRBV19|NA
TGTGCCAGCAAGTCCGGGACTCCCGCGAGGAATGAGCAGTTCTTC
CASKSGTPARNEQFF
>TRBJ2-7|NA|TRBV28|NA
TGTGCCAGCACTACAGTTGAGGAGCAGTACTTC
CASTTVEEQYF
>TRBJ2-2|NA|TRBV28|NA
TGTGCCAGCCGGCGACAGGTCACTACCTCGCGGAGGAACACCGGGGAGCTGTTTTTT
CASRRQVTTSRRNTGELFF
>TRBJ2-1|many|TRBV19|TRBD2
TGTGCCAGTAGTATCTACGCGGGAGCAAACAATGAGCAGTTCTTC
CASSIYAGANNEQFF
>TRBJ2-7|NA|TRBV20-1|NA
TGCAGTGCTAGAGGAGCGGAGACGTTGGACGAGCAGTACTTC
CSARGAETLDEQYF
>TRBJ1-6|NA|TRBV6-2/TRBV6-3|NA
TGTGCCAGCAGTCTACCGGGCCTGACTGATAATTCACCCCTCCACTTT
CASSLPGLTDNSPLHF
>TRBJ2-1|NA|TRBV6-2/TRBV6-3|TRBD1
TGTGCCAGCAGTTACCACTCCGGGACAGGGTACTACAATGAGCAGTTCTTC
CASSYHSGTGYYNEQFF
>TRBJ2-4|few|TRBV20-1|NA
TGCAGTATGGGGACGGGAGATCCGTACTTC
CSMGTGDPYF
>TRBJ1-1|few|TRBV6-5|TRBD1
TGTGCCAGCGGCCCGGGACAGGAAAATACTGAAGCTTTCTTT
CASGPGQENTEAFF
>TRBJ1-1|NA|TRBV7-9|TRBD1
TGTGCCAGCAGGCGGGACAGGGATATTGAAGCTTTCTTT
CASRRDRDIEAFF
>TRBJ2-7|few|TRBV19|NA
TGTGCCAGTAGTATCGGGTGGGGAACCTACGAGCAGTACTTC
CASSIGWGTYEQYF
>TRBJ2-1|few|TRBV12-3/TRBV12-4|NA
TGTGCCAGCAGAAAAGTGGGGGGGCCCCTAAATGAGCAGTTCTTC
CASRKVGGPLNEQFF
>TRBJ1-1|few|TRBV12-3/TRBV12-4|NA
TGTGCCAGCAGTTTTGTGGGGAGATACACTGAAGCTTTCTTT
CASSFVGRYTEAFF
>TRBJ1-5|NA|TRBV10-3|TRBD1
TGTGCCATCAGTGAGCCCACAGGGGGACGCAATCAGCCCCAGCATTTT
CAISEPTGGRNQPQHF
>TRBJ2-2|many|TRBV7-6|NA
TGTGCCAGCAGACCAGGGACGGACCTCACCGGGGAGCTGTTTTTT
CASRPGTDLTGELFF
>TRBJ1-1|NA|TRBV11-2|TRBD1
TGTGCCAGCAGGCCCCCGACAGGGGTAGCTTTCTTT
CASRPPTGVAFF
>TRBJ1-4|NA|TRBV2|NA
TGTGCCAGCAGTGACCAGACCGTACCCAGTGAAAACCTGTTTTTT
CASSDQTVPSENLFF
>TRBJ2-3|NA|TRBV19|TRBD2
TGTGCCAGTAGTAGGAATAGCGGGGGCACAGATACGCAGTATTTT
CASSRNSGGTDTQYF
>TRBJ1-6|NA|TRBV27|NA
TGTGCCAGCAGAGAGCCCCCAGGGCAGCGGGGGTTGGGTAATTCACCCCTCCACTTT
CASREPPGQRGLGNSPLHF
>TRBJ2-5|NA|TRBV7-2|TRBD1
TGTGCCAGCAGTCCTACAGGGGGCAGAGAGACCCATTACTTC
CASSPTGGRETHYF
>TRBJ2-3|few|TRBV10-3|NA
TGTGCCACCCAGGGGATGCGGGGCCGCACAGATACGCAGTATTTT
CATQGMRGRTDTQYF
>TRBJ1-1|few|TRBV7-9|NA
TGTGCCAGCAGCCAAAGCCCCCCTGAAGCTTTCTTT
CASSQSPPEAFF
>TRBJ1-2|few|TRBV11-2|NA
TGTGCCAGCAGCCCTGGTTGGGCGTTTTATGGCTACACCTTC
CASSPGWAFYGYTF
>TRBJ1-5|NA|TRBV9|NA
TGTGCCAGCAGCGCCGAGACAGGAGTAAGCAATCAGCCCCAGCATTTT
CASSAETGVSNQPQHF
>TRBJ1-5|few|TRBV6-1|TRBD1
TGTGCCAGCGTTTCCCTGGACAGGGGATTAGGCAATCAGCCCCAGCATTTT
CASVSLDRGLGNQPQHF
>TRBJ2-7|few|TRBV5-4|TRBD1
TGTGCCAGCAGCTCCCGGGACAGGGTGTCCTACGAGCAGTACTTC
CASSSRDRVSYEQYF
>TRBJ2-3|NA|TRBV7-2|NA
TGTGCCAGCAGCTTAGTTACCGGGGTGGATACGCAGTATTTT
CASSLVTGVDTQYF
>TRBJ2-1|few|TRBV5-6|TRBD1
TGTGCCAGCAGAAACCCAGGGGGTCATGAGCAGTTCTTC
CASRNPGGHEQFF
>TRBJ1-5|few|TRBV7-8|NA
TGTGCCAGCAGCTTATGGGGAGGCAGGGACAATCAGCCCCAGCATTTT
CASSLWGGRDNQPQHF
>TRBJ1-6|NA|TRBV30|NA
TGTGCCTGGAGTGTGTCCCAGGGCTTCTATAATTCACCCCTCCACTTT
CAWSVSQGFYNSPLHF
>TRBJ1-5|NA|TRBV5-6|NA
TGTGCCAGCAGCTTGAAGACGGCCTTCGGTCAGCCCCAGCATTTT
CASSLKTAFGQPQHF
>TRBJ2-1|NA|TRBV25-1|TRBD2
TGTGCCAGCAGTGACCGTCTAGCGGGAGCTGCCTACAATGAGCAGTTCTTC
CASSDRLAGAAYNEQFF
>TRBJ1-1|NA|TRBV15|NA
TGTGCCACCAGCAGGGGAGACATGAACACTGAAGATTTCTTT
CATSRGDMNTEDFF
>TRBJ2-1|NA|TRBV24-1|NA
TGTGCCACCAGTGACCCCTCAAGGGGCAGCGGGCCTAGGAATGAGCAGTTCTTC
CATSDPSRGSGPRNEQFF
>TRBJ1-1|NA|TRBV11-2|NA
TGTGCCAGCAGCTTTAGGGTAGGCGGCAGATTGAACACTGAAGCTTTCTTT
CASSFRVGGRLNTEAFF
>TRBJ2-3|many|TRBV7-9|TRBD2
TGTGCCAGCAGCTTAACCCCTCCGGGACTAGCTACAGATACGCAGTATTTT
CASSLTPPGLATDTQYF
>TRBJ1-1|NA|TRBV7-9|NA
TGTGCCAGCAGCTGGGCCGAGGGAGACGTCGAAGCTTTCTTT
CASSWAEGDVEAFF
>TRBJ1-6|NA|TRBV19|TRBD1
TGTGCCAGTAGTCCCCGGACAGGGCCCTATAATTCACCCCTCCACTTT
CASSPRTGPYNSPLHF
>TRBJ2-7|many|TRBV6-2/TRBV6-3|TRBD2
TGTGCCAGCAGTTCATCAGGACTAGCGGGAGACGAGCAGTACTTC
CASSSSGLAGDEQYF
>TRBJ2-1|NA|TRBV18|TRBD2
TGTGCCAGCTCAGAAGGAATGTCCAGCGGGGGTTTTGAGCAGTTCTTC
CASSEGMSSGGFEQFF
>TRBJ1-2|few|TRBV7-2|TRBD1
TGTGCCAGCAGCCTTAAGTCAGGGACAGGGCTGAACTATGGCTACACCTTC
CASSLKSGTGLNYGYTF